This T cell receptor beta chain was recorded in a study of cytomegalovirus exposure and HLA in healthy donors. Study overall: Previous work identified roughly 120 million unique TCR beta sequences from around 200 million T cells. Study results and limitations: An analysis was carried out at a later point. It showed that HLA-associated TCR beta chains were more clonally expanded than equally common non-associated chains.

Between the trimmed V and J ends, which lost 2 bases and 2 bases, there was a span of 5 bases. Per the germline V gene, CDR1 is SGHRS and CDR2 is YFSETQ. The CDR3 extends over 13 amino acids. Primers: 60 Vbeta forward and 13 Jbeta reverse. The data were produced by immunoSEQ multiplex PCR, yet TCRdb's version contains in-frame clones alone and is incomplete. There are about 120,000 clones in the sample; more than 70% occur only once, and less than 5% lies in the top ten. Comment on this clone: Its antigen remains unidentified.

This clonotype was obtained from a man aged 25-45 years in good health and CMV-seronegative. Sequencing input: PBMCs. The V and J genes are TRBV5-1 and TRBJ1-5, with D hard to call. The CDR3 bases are TGCGCCAGCAGCTTTTCCGGCAATCAGCCCCAGCATTTT. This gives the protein CASSFSGNQPQHF.